The TCR beta chain under discussion was sequenced for a study of blood T cell repertoires in COVID-19. Turning to the study itself: COVID-19 samples, acute and convalescent, were from the United States, Italy and Spain. Sources were T cells, B-cell-depleted T cells, or PBMCs; the material itself was cDNA or gDNA.

Germline CDR1 is SGHRS and CDR2 is YFSETQ. J gave up 7 bases and V 7 bases, and 15 bases lay outside the gene matches. There are 16 residues in the CDR3. Authors' data handling: It was from reference gene primer amplification that nucleated cell counts were estimated. TCRdb's copy holds only in-frame clones and misses some; the assay was immunoSEQ multiplex PCR. V and J calls and clone size are given by that table; D and trimming were obtained from the DNA. Of fewer than 85,000 clones listed, roughly 80% are singletons. Material: peripheral blood. The chain links TRBV5-1 to TRBJ1-4; 8 bases fit TRBD1. The origin of this receptor is a woman aged 55-75 years with acute or convalescent COVID-19. The CDR3: CASRIYGQGGGEKLFF. The CDR3 DNA is TGCGCCAGCCGTATCTACGGACAGGGAGGGGGTGAAAAACTGTTTTTT.